The clone carrying this T cell receptor beta chain was observed a handful of times. The antigen is not known. This sample is drawn from a study of graft-versus-host responses after intestinal transplantation. Across the study: Multivisceral, liver-intestinal, or isolated intestinal transplants were received by the recipients. The study gave all recipients anti-thymocyte globulin induction, then tacrolimus and steroids for about 3 years.

Study-level findings and limits: Allografts from individuals with graft-donor T cell macrochimerism displayed high graft-versus-host to host-versus-graft clonal ratios. Recipient marrow showed GvH clones, some seen first in ileum or blood.

Clones were sequenced by immunoSEQ multiplex PCR, and TCRdb holds only the in-frame ones, with some missing. The sample consists of more than 65,000 clones, just under 95% of them appearing once. This CDR3 has 13 amino acids. Germline CDR1 reads PRHDT; CDR2 reads FYEKMQ (reference sequence). J is TRBJ2-5 and V is TRBV13; no firm D call. The DNA end is more similar to TRBJ2-7, so the J call may be wrong. The sequence was collected from a human donor who received an intestinal transplant. The sequencing here drew on unstimulated CD8+ T cells sorted from spleen or lymph node cells, taken before intestinal transplant. The CDR3 coding sequence is TGTGCCAGCAGTTTTTCTCCCACCTACGAGCAGTACTTC. Residues: CASSFSPTYEQYF.